This T cell receptor beta chain appears in the sequencing data of a study of OX40 agonist ivuxolimab in advanced cancers. Study in general: Ivuxolimab, an antibody acting as an agonist of OX40 (CD134), was used to treat patients. Patients received ivuxolimab, an intravenous treatment, every 2 weeks at 0.01 to 10 mg/kg. Having had anti-PD-1, anti-PD-L1 or anti-CTLA-4 therapy before was allowed, and roughly 40% had some.

This clone was counted once. Antigen specificity is unknown. Data came from immunoSEQ multiplex PCR; TCRdb stores just in-frame clones and leaves some out. The table has tens of thousands of clones, around 88% seen once. Germline values: CDR1 SGHRS, CDR2 YFSETQ. The CDR3 spans 16 residues. V gave up 3 bases and J gave up 1 base, with 16 bases separating them. Study results and limitations: Among the lowest peripheral clonal expansion occurred in 0.1-3.0 mg/kg partial responders.

The sequencing used CD4+ or CD8+ T cells sorted from blood, collected in a trial of the OX40 agonist ivuxolimab. This chain joins TRBV5-1 and TRBJ1-1; D uncertain. The receptor was isolated from an adult with an advanced solid tumor such as melanoma, head and neck, liver or kidney cancer. The CDR3 reads CASSYSTVWANTEAFF. The CDR3 nucleotides are TGCGCCAGCAGCTACTCGACGGTATGGGCGAACACTGAAGCTTTCTTT.